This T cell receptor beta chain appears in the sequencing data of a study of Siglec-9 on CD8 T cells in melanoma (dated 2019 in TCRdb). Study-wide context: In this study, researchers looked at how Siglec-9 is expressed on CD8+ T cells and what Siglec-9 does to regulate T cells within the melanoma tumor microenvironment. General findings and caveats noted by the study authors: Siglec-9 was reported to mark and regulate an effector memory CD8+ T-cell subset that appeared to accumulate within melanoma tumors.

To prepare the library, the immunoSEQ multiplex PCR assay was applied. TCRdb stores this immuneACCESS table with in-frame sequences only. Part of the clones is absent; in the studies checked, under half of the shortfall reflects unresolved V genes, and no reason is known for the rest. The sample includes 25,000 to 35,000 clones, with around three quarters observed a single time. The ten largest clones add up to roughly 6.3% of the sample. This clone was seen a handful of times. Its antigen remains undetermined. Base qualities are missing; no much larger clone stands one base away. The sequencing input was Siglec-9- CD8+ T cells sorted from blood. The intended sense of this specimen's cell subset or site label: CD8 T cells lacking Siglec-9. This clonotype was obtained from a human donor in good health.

The DNA reads TGTGCCAGTATGGCTGGGGTCTATGGCTACACCTTC. Its product reads: CASMAGVYGYTF. The chain uses TRBV19 and TRBJ1-2; no D gene call is confident. In the germline V gene (reference sequence), CDR1 corresponds to LNHDA and CDR2 to SQIVND. Trimming removed 7 bases from V and 4 bases from J, leaving 10 bases between the germline ends. Counted from cysteine to phenylalanine, this CDR3 has 12 amino acids. The only DNA kept is the CDR3, 36 bases in frame from the first base.